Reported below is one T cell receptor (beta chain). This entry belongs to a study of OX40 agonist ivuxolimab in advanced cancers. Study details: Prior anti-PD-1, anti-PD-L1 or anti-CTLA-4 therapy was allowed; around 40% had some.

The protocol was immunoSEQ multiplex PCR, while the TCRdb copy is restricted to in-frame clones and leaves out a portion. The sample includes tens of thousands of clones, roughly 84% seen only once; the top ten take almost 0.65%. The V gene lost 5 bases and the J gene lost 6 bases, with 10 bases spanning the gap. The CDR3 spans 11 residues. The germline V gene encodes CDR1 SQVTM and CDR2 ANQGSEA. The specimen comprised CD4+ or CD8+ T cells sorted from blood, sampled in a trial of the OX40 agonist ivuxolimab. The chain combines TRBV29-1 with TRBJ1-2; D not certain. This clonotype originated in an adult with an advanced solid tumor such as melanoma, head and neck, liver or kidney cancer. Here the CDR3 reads CSVMVFDGYTF. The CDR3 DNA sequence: TGCAGCGTTATGGTTTTCGATGGCTACACCTTC.